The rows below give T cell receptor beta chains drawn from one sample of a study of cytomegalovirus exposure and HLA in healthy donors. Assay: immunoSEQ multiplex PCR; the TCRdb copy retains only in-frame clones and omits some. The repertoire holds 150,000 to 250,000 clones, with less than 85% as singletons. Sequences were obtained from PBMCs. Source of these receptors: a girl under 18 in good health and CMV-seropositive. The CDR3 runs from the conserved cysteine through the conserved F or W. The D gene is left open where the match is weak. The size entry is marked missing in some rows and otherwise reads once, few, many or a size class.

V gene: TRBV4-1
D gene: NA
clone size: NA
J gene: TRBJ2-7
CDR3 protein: CASSQDPQGTYEQYF
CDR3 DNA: TGCGCCAGCAGCCAAGACCCACAGGGAACATACGAGCAGTACTTC

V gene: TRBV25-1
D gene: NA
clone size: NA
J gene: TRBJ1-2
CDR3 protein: CASSETQVYGYPF
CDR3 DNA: TGTGCCAGCAGTGAGACCCAGGTTTATGGCTACCCCTTC

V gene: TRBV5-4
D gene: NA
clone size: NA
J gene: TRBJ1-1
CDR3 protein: CASSLAQRGNTEAFF
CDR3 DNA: TGTGCCAGCAGCTTGGCCCAAAGGGGGAACACTGAAGCTTTCTTT

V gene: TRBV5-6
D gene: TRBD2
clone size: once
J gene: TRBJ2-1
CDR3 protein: CASSLGGGGARNEQFF
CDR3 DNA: TGTGCCAGCAGCTTGGGCGGCGGGGGGGCCAGGAATGAGCAGTTCTTC

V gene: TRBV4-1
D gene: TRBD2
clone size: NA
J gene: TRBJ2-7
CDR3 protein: CASSPREGIPSYEQYF
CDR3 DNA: TGCGCCAGCAGCCCACGGGAGGGGATTCCCTCCTACGAGCAGTACTTC

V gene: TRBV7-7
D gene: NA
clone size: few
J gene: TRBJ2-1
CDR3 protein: CASSISNSGNEQFF
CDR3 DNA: TGTGCCAGCAGCATCTCGAACAGTGGAAATGAGCAGTTCTTC

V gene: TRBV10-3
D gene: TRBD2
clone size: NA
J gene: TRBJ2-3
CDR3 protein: CAISSRILAGGRTDTQYF
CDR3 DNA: TGTGCCATCAGTTCCAGAATACTAGCGGGGGGGCGCACAGATACGCAGTATTTT

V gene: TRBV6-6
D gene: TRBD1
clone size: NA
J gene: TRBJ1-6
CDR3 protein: CASRTGDYNSPLHF
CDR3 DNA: TGTGCCAGCAGGACAGGGGACTATAATTCACCCCTCCACTTT

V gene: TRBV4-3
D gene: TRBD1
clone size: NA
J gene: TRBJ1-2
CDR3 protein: CASSQHKIGTDYGYTF
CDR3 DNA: TGCGCCAGCAGCCAACATAAAATCGGGACAGACTATGGCTACACCTTC

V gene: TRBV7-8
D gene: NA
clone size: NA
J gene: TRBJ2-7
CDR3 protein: CASSLAPDSSYEQYF
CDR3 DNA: TGTGCCAGCAGCTTAGCGCCGGACAGCTCCTACGAGCAGTACTTC

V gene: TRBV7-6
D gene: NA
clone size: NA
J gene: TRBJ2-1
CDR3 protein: CASSSPRSNEQFF
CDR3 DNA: TGTGCCAGCAGCTCTCCTCGGTCCAATGAGCAGTTCTTC

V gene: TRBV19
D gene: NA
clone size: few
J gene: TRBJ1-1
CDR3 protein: CASKGQRNTEAFF
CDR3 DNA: TGTGCCAGCAAAGGACAGCGGAACACTGAAGCTTTCTTT

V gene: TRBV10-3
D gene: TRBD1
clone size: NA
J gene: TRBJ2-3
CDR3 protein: CAISDRTGSDTQYF
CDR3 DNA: TGTGCCATCAGTGATCGGACAGGGTCAGATACGCAGTATTTT

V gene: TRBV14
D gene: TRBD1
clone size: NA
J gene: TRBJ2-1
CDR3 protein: CASGKPGQGTNSYNEQFF
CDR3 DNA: TGTGCCAGCGGGAAACCGGGACAGGGGACGAACTCCTACAATGAGCAGTTCTTC

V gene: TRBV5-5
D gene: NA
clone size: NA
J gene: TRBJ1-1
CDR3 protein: CASSPNTEAFF
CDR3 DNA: TGTGCCAGCAGCCCTAACACTGAAGCTTTCTTT

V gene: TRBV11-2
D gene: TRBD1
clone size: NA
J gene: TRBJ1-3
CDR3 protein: CASSPGQGPGNTIYF
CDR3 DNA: TGTGCCAGCAGCCCCGGACAGGGTCCTGGAAACACCATATATTTT

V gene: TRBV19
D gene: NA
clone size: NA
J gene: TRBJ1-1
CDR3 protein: CASSRPPMNTEAFF
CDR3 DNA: TGTGCCAGTAGTAGGCCGCCCATGAACACTGAAGCTTTCTTT

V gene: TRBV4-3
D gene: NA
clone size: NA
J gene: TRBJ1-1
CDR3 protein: CASSQDNQVNTEAFF
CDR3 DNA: TGCGCCAGCAGCCAAGATAATCAGGTGAACACTGAAGCTTTCTTT

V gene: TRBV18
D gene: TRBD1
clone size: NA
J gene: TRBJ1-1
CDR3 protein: CASSPSRGQNTEAFF
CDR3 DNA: TGTGCCAGCTCACCAAGCAGGGGGCAAAACACTGAAGCTTTCTTT

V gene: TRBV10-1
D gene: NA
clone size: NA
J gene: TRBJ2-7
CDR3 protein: CAPREVSGGRYEQYF
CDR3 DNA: TGCGCCCCCCGGGAAGTGTCGGGCGGGCGATACGAGCAGTACTTC

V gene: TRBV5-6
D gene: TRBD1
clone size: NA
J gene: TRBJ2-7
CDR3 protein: CASSLGTGISYEQYF
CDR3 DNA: TGTGCCAGCAGCTTGGGGACAGGGATCTCCTACGAGCAGTACTTC

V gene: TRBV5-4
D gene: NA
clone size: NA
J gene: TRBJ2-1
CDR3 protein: CASSFLAATYNEQFF
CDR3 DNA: TGTGCCAGCAGCTTCTTAGCGGCCACCTACAATGAGCAGTTCTTC

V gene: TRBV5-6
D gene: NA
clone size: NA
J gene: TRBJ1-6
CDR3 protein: CASSLSVPLGLNSPLHF
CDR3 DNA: TGTGCCAGCAGCTTGTCGGTCCCACTTGGACTTAATTCACCCCTCCACTTT

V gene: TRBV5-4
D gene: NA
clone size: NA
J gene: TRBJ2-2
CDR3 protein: CASSIQNTGELFF
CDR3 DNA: TGTGCCAGCAGTATACAGAACACCGGGGAGCTGTTTTTT

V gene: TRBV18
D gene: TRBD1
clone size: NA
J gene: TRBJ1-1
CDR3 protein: CASSRRTGGADTEAFF
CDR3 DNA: TGTGCCAGCTCTCGCAGGACAGGGGGCGCCGACACTGAAGCTTTCTTT

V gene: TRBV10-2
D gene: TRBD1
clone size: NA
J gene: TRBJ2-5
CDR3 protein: CASSESQGVQETQYF
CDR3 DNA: TGCGCCAGCAGTGAGTCCCAGGGGGTGCAAGAGACCCAGTACTTC

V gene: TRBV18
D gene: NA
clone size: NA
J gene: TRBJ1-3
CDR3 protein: CASSPRSSGNTIYF
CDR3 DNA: TGTGCCAGCTCACCCCGTAGCTCTGGAAACACCATATATTTT

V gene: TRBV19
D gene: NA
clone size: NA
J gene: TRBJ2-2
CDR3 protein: CASSIASLDPILQGQEANTGELFF
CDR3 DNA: TGTGCCAGTAGTATAGCCTCCCTCGACCCAATCTTACAGGGCCAGGAAGCGAACACCGGGGAGCTGTTTTTT

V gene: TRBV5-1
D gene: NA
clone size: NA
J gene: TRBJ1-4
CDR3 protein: CASSRTSGAPNEKLFF
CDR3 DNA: TGCGCCAGCAGCCGAACCTCAGGGGCGCCTAATGAAAAACTGTTTTTT

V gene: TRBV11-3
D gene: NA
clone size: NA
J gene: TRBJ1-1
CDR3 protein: CASSLDGQGFRAFF
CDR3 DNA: TGTGCCAGCAGCTTAGACGGTCAGGGGTTTCGGGCTTTCTTT